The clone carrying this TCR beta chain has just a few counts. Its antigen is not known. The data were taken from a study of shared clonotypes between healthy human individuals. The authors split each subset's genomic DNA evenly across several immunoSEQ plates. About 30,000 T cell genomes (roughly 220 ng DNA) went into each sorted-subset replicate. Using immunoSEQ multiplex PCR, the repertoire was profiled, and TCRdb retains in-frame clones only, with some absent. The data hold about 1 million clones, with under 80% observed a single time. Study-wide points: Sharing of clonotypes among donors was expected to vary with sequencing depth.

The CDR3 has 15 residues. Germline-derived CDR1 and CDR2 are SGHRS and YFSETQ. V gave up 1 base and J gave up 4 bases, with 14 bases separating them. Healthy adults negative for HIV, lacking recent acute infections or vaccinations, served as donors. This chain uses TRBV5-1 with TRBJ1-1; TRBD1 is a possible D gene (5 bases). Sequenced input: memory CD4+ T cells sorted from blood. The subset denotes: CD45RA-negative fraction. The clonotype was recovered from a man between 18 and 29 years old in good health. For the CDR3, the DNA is TGCGCCAGCAGCTTGCTAGGACACTTGACCACTGAAGCTTTCTTT. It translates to CASSLLGHLTTEAFF.